This TCR beta chain was recorded in a study of vaccination and CD4 T cells after COVID-19. About the research overall: Participants were vaccinated with two doses, given as either BNT162b2 or mRNA-1273 vaccine.

Specified time point: late sampling 161 to 241 days after vaccination in a few convalescent patients. Details on this clonotype: No antigen is known for it.

Trimming cost V 3 bases and J 2 bases; bases outside gene matches: 4. The length of the CDR3 is 14 residues. CDR1 and CDR2 from the germline V gene are DFQATT and SNEGSKA (reference sequence). Study-wide results and caveats: Spike mono-reactivity was found in 304 of 307 vaccine-specific clones from convalescent patients.

TCRdb analysed the PCR reads with MiXCR anew, one entry per CDR3 protein. Of 25,000 to 30,000 distinct CDR3 sequences listed, 51% are singletons. This clonotype originated in a human donor who had recovered from COVID-19. Sequencing was performed on CD4+ T cells from blood, taken about 7 months after SARS-CoV-2 vaccination. The chain carries TRBV20-1 and TRBJ1-5; 7 bases align to TRBD1. CDR3: CSARFQGGNQPQHF. The CDR3 DNA is TGCAGTGCTAGGTTCCAGGGGGGCAATCAGCCCCAGCATTTT.